This T cell receptor (beta chain) came from a study of blood T cells in healthy people across ages. Next came a second PCR, run for about 6 to 12 cycles, which used a sample-barcoded 5' primer along with a J-beta primer mix. Via MiXCR, TCRdb re-called the 5' RACE reads, giving one row per CDR3 protein. Here the sample spans about 640,000 distinct CDR3 sequences, approximately 30% being singletons. The TCR comes from a woman older than 75 in good health. The sample comprised blood.

CDR3 sequence reads: CASSEEAGTGGNEQFF. DNA of the CDR3: TGTGCCAGCAGCGAGGAGGCCGGGACAGGGGGCAATGAGCAGTTCTTC. The chain has TRBV9 and TRBJ2-1; TRBD1 matches 11 bases. V was pared by 3 bases and J by 6 bases, with 8 bases of the junction left unmatched. The CDR3 extends over 16 amino acids. The germline CDR1 and CDR2 sequences are SGDLS and YYNGEE.